This TCR beta chain was sequenced during a study of T cell responses to AZD1222 COVID-19 vaccine. Libraries were prepared by immunoSEQ multiplex PCR; TCRdb keeps only in-frame clonotypes and omits some of them. The table lists about 140,000 clones, about 93% of them singletons, with 5.1% in the top ten. Looked up from germline, CDR1 is SNHLY and CDR2 is FYNNEI. The CDR3 contains 14 residues. V shed 6 bases and J 2 bases; nucleotides not matched to a gene: 1. This TCR came from an adult in good health. The sample consisted of peripheral blood, taken on day 0 of AZD1222 vaccination. The V call is TRBV2, the J call TRBJ1-3, with 10 bases identical to TRBD1. In nucleotides, the CDR3 is TGTGCCAGCAGGGGGACAGGGGCTGGAAACACCATATATTTT. This encodes CASRGTGAGNTIYF.